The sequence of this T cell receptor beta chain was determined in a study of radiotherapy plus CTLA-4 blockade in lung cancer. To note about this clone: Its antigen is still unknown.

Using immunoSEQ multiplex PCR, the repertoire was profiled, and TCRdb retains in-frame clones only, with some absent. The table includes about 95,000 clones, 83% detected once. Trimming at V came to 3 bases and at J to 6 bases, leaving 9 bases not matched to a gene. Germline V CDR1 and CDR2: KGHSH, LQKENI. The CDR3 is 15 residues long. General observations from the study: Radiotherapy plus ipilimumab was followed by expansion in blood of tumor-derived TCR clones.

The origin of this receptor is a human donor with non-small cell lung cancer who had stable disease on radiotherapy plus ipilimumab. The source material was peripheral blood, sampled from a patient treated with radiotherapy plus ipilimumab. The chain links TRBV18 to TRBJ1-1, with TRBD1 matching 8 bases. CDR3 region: CASSPQTGEVSEAFF. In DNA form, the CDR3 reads TGTGCCAGCTCACCCCAGACAGGGGAGGTCTCTGAAGCTTTCTTT.